Presented here are 18 T cell receptor beta chains from one specimen sequenced in a study of T cell responses to AZD1222 COVID-19 vaccine. Some clones are missing from TCRdb's copy, which holds only in-frame ones; the method was immunoSEQ multiplex PCR. Seen here are 80,000 to 90,000 clones, around 90% observed once, and the top ten hold about 5%. Sequencing was performed on peripheral blood, taken 28 days after the second AZD1222 dose. These receptors were obtained from an adult who received the AZD1222 COVID-19 vaccine.

This chain uses TRBV6-5 with TRBJ1-5; TRBD1 might be the D (6 bases). Germline CDR1 MNHEY, CDR2 SVGAGI. The germline V and J ends were trimmed by 8 bases and 2 bases, with 16 bases remaining between them. The CDR3 is 15 amino acids. CDR3 coding DNA: TGTGCCAGCGTTGGACAGCCTGGGCGCAATCAGCCCCAGCATTTT. Its protein is CASVGQPGRNQPQHF.

In DNA, the CDR3 is TGTGCCAGCAGTGAATTTCAAGGGGCTGGCACTGAAGCTTTCTTT. As protein: CASSEFQGAGTEAFF. This rearrangement joins TRBV6-1 to TRBJ1-1, with D possibly TRBD1 on 5 matching bases. Trimming removed 2 bases at V and 4 bases at J, with 14 bases between. CDR3 size: 15 residues. Looked up from germline, CDR1 is MNHNS and CDR2 is SASEGT.

The chain combines TRBV2 with TRBJ1-1; the D is unclear. Germline CDR1 and CDR2: SNHLY and FYNNEI. The CDR3 length is 14 residues. V lost 4 bases to trimming and J lost 1 base, with 10 bases between them. In DNA, the CDR3 is TGTGCCAGCAGTGTTCTTGGAAGGAACACTGAAGCTTTCTTT. This sequence encodes CASSVLGRNTEAFF.

V gene TRBV3-1 (or the pseudogene TRBV3-2) combines with J gene TRBJ1-1; possibly TRBD1 for D (5 bases). The CDR3 contains 14 residues. Looked up from germline, CDR1 is LGHDT and CDR2 is YNNKEL (reference sequence). Trimming removed 1 base from V and 0 bases from J, with 6 bases in between. In nucleotides, the CDR3 is TGTGCCAGCAGCCAAGGGACACTGAACACTGAAGCTTTCTTT. It yields the protein CASSQGTLNTEAFF.

This rearrangement joins TRBV5-1 to TRBJ1-2; D call uncertain. Trimming took off 0 bases at V and 0 bases at J, with 9 bases between the two ends. This CDR3 has 15 amino acids. In germline, CDR1 is SGHRS, CDR2 YFSETQ. The CDR3 loop is CASSLAGGTNYGYTF. The CDR3 nucleotides read TGCGCCAGCAGCTTGGCCGGAGGGACTAACTATGGCTACACCTTC.

CDR3 in amino acids: CASSVASGQTQETQYF. The CDR3 DNA is TGTGCCAGCAGCGTAGCGTCCGGACAGACCCAAGAGACCCAGTACTTC. The chain combines TRBV9 with TRBJ2-5; tentative D call: TRBD1 (6 bases). The CDR3 contains 16 residues. The germline V and J ends were trimmed by 0 bases and 1 base, with 13 bases remaining between them. The germline gives CDR1 SGDLS, CDR2 YYNGEE.

This sequence joins TRBV7-9 and TRBJ2-3; TRBD1 matches at 9 bases. Per germline, CDR1 SEHNR and CDR2 FQNEAQ (reference sequence). The junction had 6 bases not matched to a gene; V was cut back by 3 bases and J by 5 bases. CDR3 length: 15 amino acids. In DNA form, the CDR3 reads TGTGCCAGCAGCTTCGGGGACAGGGTTTTAGATACGCAGTATTTT. Translated, it gives CASSFGDRVLDTQYF.

The rearrangement uses TRBV5-1 and TRBJ2-2; D gene unclear. CDR1 and CDR2 from the germline V gene are SGHRS and YFSETQ. Trimming removed 5 bases at V and 3 bases at J, with 5 bases between. This CDR3 has 12 amino acids. The CDR3 sequence is CASRFDTGELFF. DNA for the CDR3: TGCGCCAGCAGATTCGACACCGGGGAGCTGTTTTTT.

CDR3 sequence: CASSPGHTDEQFF. CDR3 sequence (DNA): TGTGCCAGCTCACCGGGGCACACGGATGAGCAGTTCTTC. V is TRBV18 and J is TRBJ2-1; D is perhaps TRBD1 (5 bases). The ends were cut back, 3 bases at V and 8 bases at J, with 11 bases in the middle. Per the germline V gene, CDR1 is KGHSH and CDR2 is LQKENI. The CDR3 runs to 13 residues.

This chain joins TRBV19 and TRBJ2-1; 12 nucleotides line up with TRBD2. The trim removed 5 bases at V and 8 bases at J, leaving 7 bases unmatched. Germline CDR1 reads LNHDA; CDR2 reads SQIVND (reference sequence). The CDR3 sequence is 15 residues long. For the CDR3, the DNA is TGTGCCAGTAGTGTTGCTAGCGGGGGGGCCTATGAGCAGTTCTTC. Its protein is CASSVASGGAYEQFF.

The chain couples TRBV2 to TRBJ2-5; 8 positions agree with TRBD1. CDR3 length: 13 residues. The trim removed 4 bases at V and 4 bases at J, leaving 2 bases unmatched. Germline CDR1 reads SNHLY; CDR2 reads FYNNEI. The CDR3 coding sequence is TGTGCCAGCAGTGGCAGGGGGCTAGAGACCCAGTACTTC. Its translation: CASSGRGLETQYF.

V gene TRBV3-1 (or the pseudogene TRBV3-2) combines with J gene TRBJ2-1; the D is unclear. The CDR3 consists of 12 residues. The germline V gene has CDR1 LGHDT and CDR2 YNNKEL (reference sequence). V was cut by 5 bases and J by 1 base, with 3 bases left in between. CDR3 coding DNA: TGTGCCAGCAGCAGGTCCTACAATGAGCAGTTCTTC. Protein: CASSRSYNEQFF.

The chain has TRBV27 and TRBJ1-5; tentatively, D is TRBD1 (6 bases). The V and J ends lost 6 bases and 3 bases respectively, with 9 bases between them. Germline CDR1 is MNHEY and CDR2 is SMNVEV (reference sequence). This CDR3 is built from 13 residues. The CDR3 spells CASRDRFNQPQHF. The CDR3 nucleotides are TGTGCCAGCAGGGACAGATTCAATCAGCCCCAGCATTTT.

In DNA form, the CDR3 reads TGTGCCAGCAGGCAAGGACAGGCGGGAAACACCATATATTTT. Its protein is CASRQGQAGNTIYF. The chain carries TRBV6-5 and TRBJ1-3, with TRBD1 matching over 7 bases. The CDR3 loop spans 14 amino acids. Trimming removed 6 bases from V and 4 bases from J; junction bases left unmatched: 6. Germline loops: CDR1 MNHEY, CDR2 SVGAGI.

The V call is TRBV11-1, the J call TRBJ1-2; 7 positions agree with TRBD1. Looked up from germline, CDR1 is SGHAT and CDR2 is FQDESV (reference sequence). The CDR3 is 13 amino acids. Trimming removed 3 bases from V and 13 bases from J; junction bases left unmatched: 11. As DNA, the CDR3 is TGTGCCAGCAGCTTGGTTCAGGGGGACTCGTCCACCTTC. Translating gives CASSLVQGDSSTF.

The V call is TRBV18, the J call TRBJ2-7; 7 bases line up with TRBD2. V lost 5 bases and J lost 6; bases outside the gene matches: 7. CDR3 length equals 13 residues. CDR1 is KGHSH, CDR2 LQKENI, per germline. CDR3 DNA: TGTGCCAGCTCAGACCGGGAGGCGGGCGAGCAGTACTTC. Amino acid sequence: CASSDREAGEQYF.

V gene TRBV6-5 combines with J gene TRBJ1-2; D call uncertain. Deletions cut 7 bases from V and 7 bases from J, with 13 bases between. This CDR3 has 12 amino acids. Germline loops: CDR1 MNHEY, CDR2 SVGAGI. The CDR3 DNA is TGTGCCAGCAAGCGTAGCGGACTTGGCTACACCTTC. This codes for CASKRSGLGYTF.

The chain combines TRBV11-2 with TRBJ2-1; possible D gene TRBD2, 5 bases. Per the germline V gene, CDR1 is SGHAT and CDR2 is FQNNGV. The CDR3 has 16 amino acids. Trimming cost V 2 bases and J 3 bases, with 14 bases left between them. Written as DNA, the CDR3 is TGTGCCAGCAGCTTATGGACCCACGGGATCTACAATGAGCAGTTCTTC. Residues: CASSLWTHGIYNEQFF.